Given below is one T cell receptor beta chain in context. Its target is not known. The source of the sample is a study of T cells in localized non-small cell lung cancer. Findings and limits, study-wide: Patients showing higher blood T cell density tended to see longer overall survival. Tumor trailed uninvolved adjacent lung in T cell clonality, which peaked there. A single tumor region was sequenced, leaving heterogeneity possible.

Using immunoSEQ multiplex PCR, the repertoire was profiled, and TCRdb retains in-frame clones only, with some absent. The repertoire includes about 21,000 clones, nearly 90% of them detected once, and 25% to 30% sits in the top ten. Trimming stripped 6 bases from V and 9 bases from J, with 15 bases between. The CDR3 runs 13 residues. Germline CDR1 and CDR2: KGHSH and LQKENI. The TCR comes from a male donor older than 55 with stage II lung adenocarcinoma. The sequencing used peripheral blood mononuclear cells, collected before any cancer treatment. The chain couples TRBV18 to TRBJ2-1; D is perhaps TRBD1 (6 bases). CDR3 sequence reads: CASSLYRESEQFF. Here the CDR3 DNA reads TGTGCCAGCTCTCTTTACAGGGAGAGTGAGCAGTTCTTC.